The T cell receptor beta chain described here comes from a study of T cells in women clearing cervical HPV infection. For the study at large: No precancer developed; the control's incident HPV16 infection cleared within 12 months.

General study points: TRBV6-7 abundance was lower in cases than controls (around 0.11% versus 0.16%).

CDR3 size: 13 residues. The germline gives CDR1 LNHDA, CDR2 SQIVND (reference sequence). In the case of this clone: What it recognizes is unknown. The read terminates 3 residues ahead of where the CDR3 ends, so the germline J gene completes it.

The data were produced by immunoSEQ multiplex PCR, yet TCRdb's version contains in-frame clones alone and is incomplete. The sample includes 30,000 to 35,000 clones. The TCR sequence derives from a woman between 18 and 70 years old with a cervical HPV16 infection that either progressed to CIN3+ or cleared (not recorded which). Material: blood buffy coat. The chain recombines TRBV19 with TRBJ1-2; D gene unclear. The CDR3 bases that were read are TGTGCCAGTAGCATTAACTTCAACTACGAC. It is translated as CASSINFNYD. The entire CDR3 protein is CASSINFNYDYTF.